This TCR beta chain was sequenced in a study of cytomegalovirus exposure and HLA in healthy donors. This clone occurred a few times. The antigen remains undetermined. PCR used 60 Vbeta primers and 13 Jbeta primers. Data came from immunoSEQ multiplex PCR; TCRdb stores just in-frame clones and leaves some out. This sample has some 160,000 clones, with approximately 82% found just once. From germline, CDR1 is SEHNR and CDR2 FQNEAQ (reference sequence). The ends were cut back, 0 bases at V and 5 bases at J, with 13 bases in the middle. This CDR3 spans 15 amino acids. Study-level results: Sequences of the TCR beta chain were said to predict the HLA-A and HLA-B alleles of most subjects accurately. Later work associated 16,951 TCR beta sequences with HLA alleles at 0.05 false discovery rate.

The receptor was derived from a man in his forties or fifties in good health and CMV-seropositive. V usage is TRBV7-9 and J usage is TRBJ1-1, with D possibly being TRBD1 (6 bases). Input material: PBMCs. CDR3 in amino acids: CASSLAVGGRTEAFF. CDR3 in DNA: TGTGCCAGCAGCTTAGCGGTCGGGGGGCGGACTGAAGCTTTCTTT.